This T cell receptor (beta chain) appears in the sequencing data of a study of blood T cells in healthy people across ages (dated by TCRdb to between 2015 and 2016). Regarding the study in general: In model experiments, template switching captured roughly one uniquely barcoded TCR beta cDNA molecule for every two T cells. Using deep sequencing normalized with unique cDNA molecular identifiers, the study measured how TCR beta repertoire diversity changes with age. Four age groups were formed from the donors: young (average approximately 16 years), middle-aged (approximately 40), aged (roughly 56) and long-lived (roughly 81). Two additional independent replicas of 1 million unique cDNA reads from the same blood draw were analyzed for two donors (one aged 18 to 29 and one aged 80 or older).

Library creation used 5' RACE. Sequencing relied on an Illumina HiSeq 2500. A second PCR of about 6 to 12 cycles was run with a J-beta primer mix and a sample-barcoded 5' primer. A template-switch 5' adaptor carrying 12 random nucleotides introduced a unique molecular identifier onto each TCR beta cDNA molecule. At least 2.5 million CDR3-containing paired-end reads were obtained from each sample. First-strand cDNA was synthesized from all RNA with the Mint cDNA synthesis kit, primed by a TRBC-specific oligonucleotide. Following uracil-DNA glycosylase treatment, all cDNA underwent a first 18-cycle PCR with the universal primers M1SS and BC2_uni_R. In the paper's pipeline: For normalization, 1 million high-quality reads were randomly selected from each sample, with every read carrying a distinct molecular identifier. Reads with shared molecular identifiers were discarded instead of being binned into consensus sequences. CDR3 identification, clonotype clustering and error correction used MiTCR with a Q25 quality threshold and the strictest error-elimination algorithm. A nonparametric unseen species model with Euler transformation was used to estimate lower-bound total TCR beta diversity. TCRdb passed the public sequencing reads through fastp at Q25 and MiXCR, retaining productive beta sequences. Entries that share a CDR3 protein sequence are merged under the most common genes and DNA. V and J calls and clone size were set by TCRdb, not the authors. The sample yields around 1,000,000 distinct CDR3 sequences; about 23% were counted once. Around 0.75% of the sample comes from the top ten.

Study-level results and caveats: A strong correlation was found between observed TCR beta diversity and the percentage of naive T cells measured by flow cytometry. The CMV infection status of donors was not known, potentially confounding age-related changes in expanded clonotypes. Compared with the aged group, more naive CD4+ T cells, fewer expanded clones and increased TCR diversity were shown by the long-lived group, suggesting age selection. Bulk unsorted PBMC profiling prevented conclusive comparison of naive and antigen-experienced compartments. Estimates of total diversity based on one million sequenced T cells were considered lower bounds and underestimates. Observed TCR beta diversity per million T cells fell roughly linearly with age, and a significant reduction was already apparent by age around 40.

Relative to germline, V is missing 5 bases and J is missing 9 bases, with 7 bases of the junction outside any gene match. The CDR3 covers 13 residues, taking in both the cysteine and the phenylalanine. Only the CDR3 DNA stays, 39 bases, in frame from base 1. CDR1 and CDR2 were assigned from the germline V gene (reference sequence) as SEHNR and FQNEAQ. Points on this clonotype: Its antigen specificity is not known. Base qualities are not provided; no much larger clone lies one nucleotide away.

The donors were roughly 40 Caucasian individuals from Russia, aged roughly 6 to 100 years, who were systemically healthy. Around 10 milliliters of peripheral blood were collected from each donor into EDTA-treated Vacutainer tubes. Ficoll-Paque density-gradient centrifugation was used to isolate PBMCs, with at least 6.5 million per sample. Total RNA, at least 6 micrograms per sample, was extracted from PBMCs with Trizol reagent. The percentages of naive CD45RAhigh/CD27high T cells were determined by flow cytometry on a PBMC aliquot from every donor. The sample was also linked to a second study, of T cells of mothers and their children. As the second publication notes: Nine systemically healthy Caucasian individuals, comprising three mothers and their six children, were included as donors. cDNA synthesis consumed the entire amount of extracted RNA, loaded at approximately 1.5 ug RNA in each 15 ul reaction. In the second PCR, the M1S primer introduced both the sample barcodes and 2-4 random nucleotides. More than 8 million TCR beta CDR3 reads were obtained from each mother, and about 3 million reads were obtained from each child. Thymic selection shapes the output of TCR recombination in a similar way in related and unrelated pairs, and inherited differences have a minor effect. Normalized repertoire overlap was always slightly but never significantly higher in related than unrelated mother-child pairs. Persistent microchimeric T cell clones were not detected, at a sensitivity of around 100 clones per million clonotypes. Deep NGS was used in the study to compare the TCR beta repertoires of mothers and children and to look for features that separate related mother-child pairs from unrelated individuals. The mean age was around 42 +/- 4 years for the mothers and approximately 11 +/- 4 years for the children. After adapter ligation with NEBNext reagents, the libraries were sequenced on Illumina HiSeq 2000 with 100+100 nt paired-end reads. To avoid cross-contamination, the mother libraries and the child libraries were prepared a month apart and sequenced in separate runs. For each donor, somewhere between about 450,000 and 2,000,000 distinct TCR beta clonotypes were identified. Naive TCR beta clonotypes were estimated from low-frequency clonotypes matched to each donor's FACS-determined naive share, without sorting.

The rearrangement joined TRBV7-9 to TRBJ2-1; TRBD1 matches 7 bases in the middle. What was sequenced was blood. The TCR originated in a girl aged 2-15 years in good health. The DNA sequence is as follows: TGTGCCAGCAGCCACCGGGACAGCCTTGAGCAGTTCTTC. It codes for CASSHRDSLEQFF.